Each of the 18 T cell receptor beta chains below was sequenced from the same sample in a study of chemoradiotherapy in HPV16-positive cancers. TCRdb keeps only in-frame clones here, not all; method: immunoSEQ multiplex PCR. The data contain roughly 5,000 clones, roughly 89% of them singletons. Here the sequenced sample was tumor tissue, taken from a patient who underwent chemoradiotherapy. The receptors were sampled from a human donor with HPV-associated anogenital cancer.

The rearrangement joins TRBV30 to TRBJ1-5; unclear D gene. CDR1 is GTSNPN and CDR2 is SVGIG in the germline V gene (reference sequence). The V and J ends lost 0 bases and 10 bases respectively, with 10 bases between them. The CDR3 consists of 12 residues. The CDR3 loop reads CAWSVRGSPQHF. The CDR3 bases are TGTGCCTGGAGTGTACGCGGTAGTCCCCAGCATTTT. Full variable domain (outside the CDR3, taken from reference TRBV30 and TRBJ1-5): SQTIHQWPATLVQPVGSPLSLECTVEGTSNPNLYWYRQAAGRGLQLLFYSVGIGQISSEVPQNLSASRPQDRQFILSSKKLLLSDSGFYLCAWSVRGSPQHFGDGTRLSIL.

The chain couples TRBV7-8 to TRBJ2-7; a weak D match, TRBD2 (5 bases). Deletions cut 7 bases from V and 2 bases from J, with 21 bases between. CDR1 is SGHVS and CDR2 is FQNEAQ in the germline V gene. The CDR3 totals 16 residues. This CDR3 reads CASIGVRGRVTYEQYF. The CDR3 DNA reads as TGTGCCAGCATCGGGGTCCGCGGGCGAGTTACCTACGAGCAGTACTTC.

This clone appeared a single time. The CDR3 sequence: CASSSGTGVYEQYF. In DNA form, the CDR3 reads TGTGCCAGTAGCTCCGGGACAGGGGTCTACGAGCAGTACTTC. V usage is TRBV19 and J usage is TRBJ2-7; 10 bases are a match to TRBD1. J lost 3 bases, V lost 6 bases, and 5 bases had no gene match. The CDR3 spans 14 residues. In germline, CDR1 is LNHDA, CDR2 SQIVND (reference sequence).

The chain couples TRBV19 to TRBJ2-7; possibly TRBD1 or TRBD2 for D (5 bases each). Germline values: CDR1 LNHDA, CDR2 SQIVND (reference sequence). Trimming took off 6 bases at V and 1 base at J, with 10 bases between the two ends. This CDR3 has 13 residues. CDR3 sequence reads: CASSTGLSYEQYF. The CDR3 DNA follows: TGTGCCAGTAGCACGGGGCTATCCTACGAGCAGTACTTC.

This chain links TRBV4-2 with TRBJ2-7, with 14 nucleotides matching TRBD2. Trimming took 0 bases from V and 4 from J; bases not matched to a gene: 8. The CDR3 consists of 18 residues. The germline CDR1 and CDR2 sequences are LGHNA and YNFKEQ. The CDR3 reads CASSQDSPGTSGRYEQYF. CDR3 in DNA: TGTGCCAGCAGCCAAGACTCTCCCGGGACTAGCGGGAGATACGAGCAGTACTTC.

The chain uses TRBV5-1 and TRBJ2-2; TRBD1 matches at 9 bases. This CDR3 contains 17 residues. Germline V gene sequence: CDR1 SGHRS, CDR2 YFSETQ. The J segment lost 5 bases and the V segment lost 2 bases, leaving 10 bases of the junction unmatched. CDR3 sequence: CASSLSFMGTGTGELFF. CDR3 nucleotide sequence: TGCGCCAGCAGCTTAAGTTTTATGGGGACAGGGACCGGGGAGCTGTTTTTT.

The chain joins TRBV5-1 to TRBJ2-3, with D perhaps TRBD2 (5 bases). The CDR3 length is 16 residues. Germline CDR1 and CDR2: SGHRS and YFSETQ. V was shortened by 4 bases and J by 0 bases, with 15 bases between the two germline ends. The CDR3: CASSPFAGTSTDTQYF. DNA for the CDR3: TGCGCCAGCAGCCCCTTTGCGGGTACTAGCACAGATACGCAGTATTTT.

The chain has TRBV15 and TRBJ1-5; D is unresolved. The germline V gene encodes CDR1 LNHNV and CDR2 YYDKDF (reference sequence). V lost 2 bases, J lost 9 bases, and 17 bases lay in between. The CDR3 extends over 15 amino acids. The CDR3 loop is CATSRKEGSRAPQHF. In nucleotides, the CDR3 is TGTGCCACCAGCAGAAAAGAAGGATCCCGGGCGCCCCAGCATTTT.

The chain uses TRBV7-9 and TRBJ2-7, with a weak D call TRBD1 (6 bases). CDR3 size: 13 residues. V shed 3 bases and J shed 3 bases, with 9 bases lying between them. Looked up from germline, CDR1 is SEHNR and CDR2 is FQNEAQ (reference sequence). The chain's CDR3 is CASSFGQIYEQYF. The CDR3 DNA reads TGTGCCAGCAGCTTCGGACAGATCTACGAGCAGTACTTC. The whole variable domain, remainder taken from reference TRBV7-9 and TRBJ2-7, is DTGVSQNPRHKITKRGQNVTFRCDPISEHNRLYWYRQTLGQGPEFLTYFQNEAQLEKSRLLSDRFSAERPKGSFSTLEIQRTEQGDSAMYLCASSFGQIYEQYFGPGTRLTVT.

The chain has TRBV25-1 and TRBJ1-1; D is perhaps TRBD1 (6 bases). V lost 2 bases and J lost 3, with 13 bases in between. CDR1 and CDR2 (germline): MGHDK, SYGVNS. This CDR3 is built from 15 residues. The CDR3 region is CASSEPGAVYTEAFF. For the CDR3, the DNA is TGTGCCAGCAGTGAACCAGGGGCTGTATACACTGAAGCTTTCTTT.

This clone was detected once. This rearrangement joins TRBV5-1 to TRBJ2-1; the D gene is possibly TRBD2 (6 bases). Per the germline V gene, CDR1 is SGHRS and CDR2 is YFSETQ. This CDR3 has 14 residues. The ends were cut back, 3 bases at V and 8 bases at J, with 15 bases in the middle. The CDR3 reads CASSSGGRGDEQFF. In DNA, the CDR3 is TGCGCCAGCAGCTCAGGAGGGCGCGGGGATGAGCAGTTCTTC.

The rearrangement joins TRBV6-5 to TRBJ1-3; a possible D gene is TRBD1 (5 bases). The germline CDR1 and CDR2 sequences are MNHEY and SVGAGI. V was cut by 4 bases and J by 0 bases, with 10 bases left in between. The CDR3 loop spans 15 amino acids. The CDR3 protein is CASSSSRGSGNTIYF. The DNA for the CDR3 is TGTGCCAGCAGTTCCAGTAGGGGCTCTGGAAACACCATATATTTT.

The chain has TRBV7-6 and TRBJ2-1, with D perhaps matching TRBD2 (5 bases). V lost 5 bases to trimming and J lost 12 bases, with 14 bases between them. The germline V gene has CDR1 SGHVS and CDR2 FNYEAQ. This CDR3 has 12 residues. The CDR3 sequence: CASSLATSRQFF. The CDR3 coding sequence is TGTGCCAGCAGCCTGGCCACTAGTCGGCAGTTCTTC.

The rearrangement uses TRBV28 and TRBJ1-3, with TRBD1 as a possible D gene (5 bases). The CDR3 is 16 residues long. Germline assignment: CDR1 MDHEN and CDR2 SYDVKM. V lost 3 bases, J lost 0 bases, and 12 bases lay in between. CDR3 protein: CASSFMTDISGNTIYF. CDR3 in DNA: TGTGCCAGCAGTTTTATGACAGACATCTCTGGAAACACCATATATTTT.

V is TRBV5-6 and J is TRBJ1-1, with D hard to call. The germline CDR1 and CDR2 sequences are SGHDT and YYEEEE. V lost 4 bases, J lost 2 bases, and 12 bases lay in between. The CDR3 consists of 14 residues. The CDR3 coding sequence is TGTGCCAGCAGCCTCTTGGGTGTAAACACTGAAGCTTTCTTT. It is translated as CASSLLGVNTEAFF.

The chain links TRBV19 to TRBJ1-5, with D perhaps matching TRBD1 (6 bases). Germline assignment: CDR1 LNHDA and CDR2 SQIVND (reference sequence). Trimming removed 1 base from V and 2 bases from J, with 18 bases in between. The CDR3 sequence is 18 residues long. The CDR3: CASSIARIGGRGNQPQHF. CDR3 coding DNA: TGTGCCAGTAGTATAGCCCGGATTGGGGGCAGGGGCAATCAGCCCCAGCATTTT.

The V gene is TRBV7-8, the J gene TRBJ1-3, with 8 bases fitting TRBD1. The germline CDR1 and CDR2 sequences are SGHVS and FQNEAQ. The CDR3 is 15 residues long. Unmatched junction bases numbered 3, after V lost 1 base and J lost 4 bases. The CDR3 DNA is TGTGCCAGCAGCTTAGGGGGACAGGTGGGAAACACCATATATTTT. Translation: CASSLGGQVGNTIYF.

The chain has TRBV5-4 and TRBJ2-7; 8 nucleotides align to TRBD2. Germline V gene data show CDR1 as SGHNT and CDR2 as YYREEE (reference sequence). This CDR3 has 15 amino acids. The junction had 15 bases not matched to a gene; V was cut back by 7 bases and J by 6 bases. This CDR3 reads CASQQRGGMIGEQYF. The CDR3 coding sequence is TGTGCCAGCCAGCAGCGCGGGGGGATGATCGGCGAGCAGTACTTC.